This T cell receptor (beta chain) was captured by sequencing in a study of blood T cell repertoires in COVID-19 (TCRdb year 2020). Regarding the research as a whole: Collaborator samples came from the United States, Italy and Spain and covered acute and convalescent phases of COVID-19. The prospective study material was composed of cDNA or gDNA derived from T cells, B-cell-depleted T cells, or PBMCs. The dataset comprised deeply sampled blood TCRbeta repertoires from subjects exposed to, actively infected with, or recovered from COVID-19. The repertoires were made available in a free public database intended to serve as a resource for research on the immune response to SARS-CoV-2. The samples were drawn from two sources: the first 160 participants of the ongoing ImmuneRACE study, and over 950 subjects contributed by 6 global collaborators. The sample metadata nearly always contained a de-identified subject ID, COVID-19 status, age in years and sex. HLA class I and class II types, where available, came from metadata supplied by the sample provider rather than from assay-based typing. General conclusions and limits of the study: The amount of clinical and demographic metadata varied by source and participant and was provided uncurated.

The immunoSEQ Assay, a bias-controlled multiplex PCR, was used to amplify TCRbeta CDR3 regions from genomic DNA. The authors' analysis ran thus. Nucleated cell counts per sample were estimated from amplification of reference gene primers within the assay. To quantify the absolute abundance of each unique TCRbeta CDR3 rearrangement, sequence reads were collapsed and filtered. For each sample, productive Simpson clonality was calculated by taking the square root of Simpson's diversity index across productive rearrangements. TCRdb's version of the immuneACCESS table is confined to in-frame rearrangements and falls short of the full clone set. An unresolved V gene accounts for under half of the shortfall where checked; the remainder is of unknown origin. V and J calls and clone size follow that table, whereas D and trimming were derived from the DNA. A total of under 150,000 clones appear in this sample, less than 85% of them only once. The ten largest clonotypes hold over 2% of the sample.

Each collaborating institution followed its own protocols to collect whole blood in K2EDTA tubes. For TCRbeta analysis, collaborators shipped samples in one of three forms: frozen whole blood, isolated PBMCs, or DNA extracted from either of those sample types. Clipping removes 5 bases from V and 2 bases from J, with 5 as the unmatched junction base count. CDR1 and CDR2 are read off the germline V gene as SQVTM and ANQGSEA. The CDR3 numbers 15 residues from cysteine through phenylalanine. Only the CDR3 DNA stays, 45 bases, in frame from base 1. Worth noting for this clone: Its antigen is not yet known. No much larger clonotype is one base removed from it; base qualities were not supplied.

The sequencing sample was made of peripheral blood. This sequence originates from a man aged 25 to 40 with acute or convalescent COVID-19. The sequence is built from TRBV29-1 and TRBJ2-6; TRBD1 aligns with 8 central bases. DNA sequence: TGCAGCGTTCGTCAGGGGGCTGCTGGGGCCAACGTCCTGACTTTC. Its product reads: CSVRQGAAGANVLTF.